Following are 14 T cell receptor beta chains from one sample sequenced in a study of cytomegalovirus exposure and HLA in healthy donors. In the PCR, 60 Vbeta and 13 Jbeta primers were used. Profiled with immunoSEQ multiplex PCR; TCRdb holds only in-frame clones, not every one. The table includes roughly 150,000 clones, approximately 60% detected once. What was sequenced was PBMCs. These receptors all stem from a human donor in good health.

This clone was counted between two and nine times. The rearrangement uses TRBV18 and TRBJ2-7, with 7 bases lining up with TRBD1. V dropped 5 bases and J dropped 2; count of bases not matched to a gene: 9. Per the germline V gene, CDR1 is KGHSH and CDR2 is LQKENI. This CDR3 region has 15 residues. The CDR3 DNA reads TGTGCCAGCTCATACCCGGGACAGCGCACCTACGAGCAGTACTTC. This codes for CASSYPGQRTYEQYF.

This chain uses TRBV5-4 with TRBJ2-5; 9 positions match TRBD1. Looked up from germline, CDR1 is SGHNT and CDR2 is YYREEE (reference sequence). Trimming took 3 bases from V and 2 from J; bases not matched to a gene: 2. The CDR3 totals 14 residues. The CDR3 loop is CASSWGTGQETQYF. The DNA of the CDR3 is TGTGCCAGCAGCTGGGGGACAGGGCAAGAGACCCAGTACTTC.

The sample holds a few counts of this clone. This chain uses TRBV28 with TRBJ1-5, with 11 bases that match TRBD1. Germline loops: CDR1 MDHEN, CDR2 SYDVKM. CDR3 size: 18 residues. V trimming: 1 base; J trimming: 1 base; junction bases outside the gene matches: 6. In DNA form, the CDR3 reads TGTGCCAGCAGTTTATCAGGACAGGGGGCGTCGAGCAATCAGCCCCAGCATTTT. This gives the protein CASSLSGQGASSNQPQHF.

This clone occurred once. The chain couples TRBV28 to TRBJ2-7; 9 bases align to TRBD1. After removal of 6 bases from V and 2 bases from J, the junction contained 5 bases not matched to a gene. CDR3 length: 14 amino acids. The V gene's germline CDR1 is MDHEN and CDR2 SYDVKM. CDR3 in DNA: TGTGCCAGCAGACCCGGGACAGGGCCCTACGAGCAGTACTTC. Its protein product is CASRPGTGPYEQYF.

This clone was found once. CDR3 loop: CASTLGGAQSPLHF. In DNA form, the CDR3 reads TGTGCCAGCACCCTCGGAGGGGCGCAGTCACCCCTCCACTTT. The chain has TRBV7-9 and TRBJ1-6, with D possibly TRBD1 on 5 matching bases. From germline, CDR1 is SEHNR and CDR2 FQNEAQ (reference sequence). CDR3 length: 14 residues. The V gene lost 7 bases and the J gene lost 10 bases, with 17 bases spanning the gap.

The CDR3 region has the DNA TGCAGCGTGGACCGCCTCCCGCAGGGGGATTATGGCTACACCTTC. As protein: CSVDRLPQGDYGYTF. This sequence joins TRBV29-1 and TRBJ1-2; 7 nucleotides match TRBD1. Per germline, CDR1 SQVTM and CDR2 ANQGSEA. The length of the CDR3 is 15 residues. V was clipped by 6 bases and J by 5 bases; unmatched bases: 15.

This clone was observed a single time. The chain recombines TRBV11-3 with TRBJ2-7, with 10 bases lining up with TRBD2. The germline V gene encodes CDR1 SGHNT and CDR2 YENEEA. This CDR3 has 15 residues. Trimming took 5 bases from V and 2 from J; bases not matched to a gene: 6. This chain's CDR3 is CASSPPSGSPYEQYF. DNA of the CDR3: TGTGCCAGCAGCCCCCCTAGCGGGAGTCCCTACGAGCAGTACTTC.

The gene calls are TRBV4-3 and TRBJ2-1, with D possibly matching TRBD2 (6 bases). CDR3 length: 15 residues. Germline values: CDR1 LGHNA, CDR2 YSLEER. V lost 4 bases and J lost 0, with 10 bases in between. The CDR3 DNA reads TGCGCCAGCAGCCGGGGGGAGCACTCCTACAATGAGCAGTTCTTC. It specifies CASSRGEHSYNEQFF.

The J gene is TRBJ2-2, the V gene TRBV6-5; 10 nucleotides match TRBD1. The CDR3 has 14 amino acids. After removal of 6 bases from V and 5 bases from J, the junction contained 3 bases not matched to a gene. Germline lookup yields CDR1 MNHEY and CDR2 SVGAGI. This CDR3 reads CASRTGGLTGELFF. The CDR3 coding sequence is TGTGCCAGCAGGACAGGGGGCTTGACCGGGGAGCTGTTTTTT.

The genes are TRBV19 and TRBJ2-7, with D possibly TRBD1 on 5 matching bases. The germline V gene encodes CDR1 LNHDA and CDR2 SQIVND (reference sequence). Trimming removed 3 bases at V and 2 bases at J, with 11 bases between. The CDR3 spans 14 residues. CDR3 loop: CASSMVLDTYEQYF. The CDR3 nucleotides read TGTGCCAGTAGTATGGTTCTGGACACCTACGAGCAGTACTTC.

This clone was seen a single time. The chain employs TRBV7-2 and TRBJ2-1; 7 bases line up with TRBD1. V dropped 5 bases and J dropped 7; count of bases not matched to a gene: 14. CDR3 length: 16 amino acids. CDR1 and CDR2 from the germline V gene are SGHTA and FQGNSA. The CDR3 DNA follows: TGTGCCAGCAGCAAGACAGGGAACAGCGGTCGGAATGAGCAGTTCTTC. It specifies CASSKTGNSGRNEQFF.

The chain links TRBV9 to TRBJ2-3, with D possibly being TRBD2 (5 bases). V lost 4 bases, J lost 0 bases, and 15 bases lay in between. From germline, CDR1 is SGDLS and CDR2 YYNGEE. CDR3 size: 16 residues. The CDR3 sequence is CASSSRTSTSTDTQYF. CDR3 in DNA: TGTGCCAGCAGCTCTCGGACTTCAACTAGCACAGATACGCAGTATTTT.

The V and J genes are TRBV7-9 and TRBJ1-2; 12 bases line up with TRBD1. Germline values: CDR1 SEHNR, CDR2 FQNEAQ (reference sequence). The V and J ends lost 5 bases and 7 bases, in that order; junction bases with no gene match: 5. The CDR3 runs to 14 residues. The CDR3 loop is CASSTGQGASGYTF. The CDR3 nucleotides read TGTGCCAGCAGCACGGGACAGGGGGCTAGTGGCTACACCTTC.

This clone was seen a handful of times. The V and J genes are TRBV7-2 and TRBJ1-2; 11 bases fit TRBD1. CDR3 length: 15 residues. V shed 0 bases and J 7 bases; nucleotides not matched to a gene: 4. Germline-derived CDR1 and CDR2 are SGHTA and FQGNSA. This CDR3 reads CASSLAGQGAGGYTF. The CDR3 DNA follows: TGTGCCAGCAGCTTAGCCGGACAGGGGGCAGGTGGCTACACCTTC.